A selection of T cell receptor beta chains follows, all from one sample in a study of CD8 T cells in Susac syndrome. TCRdb recomputed calls from the immunoSEQ multiplex PCR reads with MiXCR, one row per CDR3 protein. The sample lists about 120,000 distinct CDR3 sequences, around 94% seen once, with 0.2% to 0.25% in the top ten. The sequencing sample was made of CD8+ T cells from PBMCs. These receptors originate from a human donor with Susac syndrome. Each CDR3 is given with its conserved first and last residue. D genes are given only for firm matches. A row's size may be missing; if present it is once, few, many or a size class.

- | TRBJ2-1 | TRBV20-1 | once | TGCAGTGCTAGAGATGGAGTAAGCTCCTACAATGAGCAGTTCTTC | CSARDGVSSYNEQFF
- | TRBJ1-1 | TRBV2 | - | TGTGCCAGCAGCCCGAGTAGAGAAGCTTTCTTT | CASSPSREAFF
- | TRBJ2-7 | TRBV27 | - | TGTGCCAGCAGTTTTAGCGGGACAGGGTCCTACGAGCAGTACTTC | CASSFSGTGSYEQYF
TRBD1 | TRBJ1-2 | TRBV18 | - | TGTGCCAGCTCACCAGCCGGACAGGGATACTATGGCTACACCTTC | CASSPAGQGYYGYTF
- | TRBJ2-3 | TRBV24-1 | - | TGTGCCACCAGTGATTCGTCCCTATTGGCTACAGATACGCAGTATTTT | CATSDSSLLATDTQYF
TRBD1 | TRBJ1-1 | TRBV25-1 | - | TGTGCCAGCAGCGCTTGGGGACAGGGAAACACTGAAGCTTTCTTT | CASSAWGQGNTEAFF
TRBD2 | TRBJ2-1 | TRBV2 | - | TGTGCCAGCAGGACATCTAGCGGGGGGGCCCATGAGCAGTTCTTC | CASRTSSGGAHEQFF
- | TRBJ2-5 | TRBV20-1 | - | TGCAGTGCTAGAGATTTAGGGGCAGGGGACTACCAAGAGACCCAGTACTTC | CSARDLGAGDYQETQYF
- | TRBJ2-3 | TRBV7-3 | - | TGTGCCAGCAGCTCCTCTGGGGGGGGCGGAGATACGCAGTATTTT | CASSSSGGGGDTQYF
- | TRBJ2-2 | TRBV12-3/TRBV12-4 | - | TGTGCCAGCAGCACCTACCTCCGGGGAAACACCGGGGAGCTGTTTTTT | CASSTYLRGNTGELFF
- | TRBJ1-1 | TRBV28 | - | TGTGCCACCAGGGATCTCCAGGCTGAAGCTTTCTTT | CATRDLQAEAFF
- | TRBJ2-7 | TRBV6-2/TRBV6-3 | - | TGTGCCAGCAGTTACGAAGACGGAACCTACGAGCAGTACTTC | CASSYEDGTYEQYF
TRBD1 | TRBJ1-5 | TRBV12-3/TRBV12-4 | - | TGTGCCAGCAGTTTAAGGGACAGGGGTTATAAGGGCAATCAGCCCCAGCATTTT | CASSLRDRGYKGNQPQHF
- | TRBJ2-5 | TRBV4-1 | - | TGCGCCAGCAGCCAAGGCTCCGCGGGAGAGACCCAGTACTTC | CASSQGSAGETQYF
- | TRBJ1-2 | TRBV6-5 | - | TGTGCCAGCAGCAGCGGACAGCTCTATGGCTACACCTTC | CASSSGQLYGYTF
- | TRBJ2-2 | TRBV7-6 | once | TGTGCCAGCAGCTTAGCCTTGGAGTTTGCCGGGGAGCTGTTTTTT | CASSLALEFAGELFF
TRBD2 | TRBJ2-5 | TRBV29-1 | - | TGCAGCGTCGAACTAGCGGGGGCCCTCGGGACCCAGTACTTC | CSVELAGALGTQYF
TRBD1 | TRBJ1-2 | TRBV4-1 | once | TGCGCCAGCAGCCAAGATTTAGGGACAGGGTATTCGGTCTATGGCTACACCTTC | CASSQDLGTGYSVYGYTF
- | TRBJ2-5 | TRBV9 | - | TGTGCCAGCAGCCCCACTAGGAAGGGAGAAGAGACCCAGTACTTC | CASSPTRKGEETQYF
- | TRBJ2-7 | TRBV7-9 | - | TGTGCCAGCAGCCCGAGACAGGGGAGGGGTATCTACGAGCAGTACTTC | CASSPRQGRGIYEQYF
TRBD2 | TRBJ2-7 | TRBV30 | - | TGTGCCTGGAGTGCCGGGACCGCAGGGACTAGCGGAGCCTACGAGCAGTACTTC | CAWSAGTAGTSGAYEQYF
TRBD2 | TRBJ2-5 | TRBV9 | - | TGTGCCAGCAGCCGGGAGGCCCAAGAGACCCAGTACTTC | CASSREAQETQYF
- | TRBJ2-3 | TRBV12-5 | once | TGTGCTAGTGGTCCTCCCACCGCGCCTAGCTTCGCAGATACGCAGTATTTT | CASGPPTAPSFADTQYF
TRBD2 | TRBJ2-1 | TRBV2 | - | TGTGCCAGCAGTGAAGCGGGACTAGCGGGAGCCCACAATGAGCAGTTCTTC | CASSEAGLAGAHNEQFF
TRBD2 | TRBJ2-7 | TRBV6-5 | - | TGTGCCAGCAACCCTCGGAGCGGGAACTACGAGCAGTACTTC | CASNPRSGNYEQYF
TRBD1 | TRBJ1-1 | TRBV20-1 | - | TGCAGTGCTAGAGAGCCAGGGGGCTTGGCTGAAGCTTTCTTT | CSAREPGGLAEAFF
- | TRBJ1-1 | TRBV5-6 | - | TGTGCCAGCAGCTGGAGGGAGGGTGAAGCTTTCTTT | CASSWREGEAFF
TRBD1 | TRBJ1-5 | TRBV7-2 | - | TGTGCCAGCAGCTTAGAATGGGGACAGGGGACATCACAGCCCCAGCATTTT | CASSLEWGQGTSQPQHF
- | TRBJ2-6 | TRBV15 | - | TGTGCCACCAGCGCACCGACGCAGAGCAGGGCCAACGTCCTGACTTTC | CATSAPTQSRANVLTF
- | TRBJ2-2 | TRBV6-4 | - | TGTGCCAGCAGTGGCGGGTCCACCGGGGAGCTGTTTTTT | CASSGGSTGELFF
- | TRBJ2-2 | TRBV30 | - | TGTGCCTGGAGTAGGCAGCCCACCGGGGAGCTGTTTTTT | CAWSRQPTGELFF
- | TRBJ1-5 | TRBV4-3 | - | TGCGCCAGCAGCGAGAAGAGCGATAGCAATCAGCCCCAGCATTTT | CASSEKSDSNQPQHF
- | TRBJ1-1 | TRBV19 | once | TGTGCCAGTAGTATCTGGGGCAGTAGTGACACTGAAGCTTTCTTT | CASSIWGSSDTEAFF
TRBD1 | TRBJ2-7 | TRBV4-1 | - | TGCGCCAGCAGCCCTCCGGGACAGGGACGCGAGCAGTACTTC | CASSPPGQGREQYF
TRBD1 | TRBJ2-1 | TRBV4-1 | - | TGCGCCAGCAGCCAAGGGGCGGGACAGGGGGCGCGAGGTGAGCAGTTCTTC | CASSQGAGQGARGEQFF
- | TRBJ1-2 | TRBV28 | once | TGTGCCAGCAGTTTTGCCGAGGAGGGATCGGGTGGCTACACCTTC | CASSFAEEGSGGYTF
TRBD2 | TRBJ2-7 | TRBV6-5 | - | TGTGCCAGCAGTTACGAGGGTAGCGGGGGATACGAGCAGTACTTC | CASSYEGSGGYEQYF
- | TRBJ2-1 | TRBV1 | - | TGCACCAGCAGCCCTCTGGTTGCGGGAGGACACAATGAGCAGTTCTTC | CTSSPLVAGGHNEQFF
- | TRBJ1-1 | TRBV6-5 | - | TGTGCCAGCAGTTACGGGGGAGGGACCGCTGAAGCTTTCTTT | CASSYGGGTAEAFF
- | TRBJ1-4 | TRBV12-3/TRBV12-4 | - | TGTGCCAGCAGCCCGGAGTTCCGGAATGAAAAACTGTTTTTT | CASSPEFRNEKLFF
- | TRBJ1-1 | TRBV20-1 | - | TGCAGTGCTCTGCAGCTTAACACTGAAGCTTTCTTT | CSALQLNTEAFF